This T cell receptor (beta chain) was found in a study of T cell repertoires in cytomegalovirus infection (dated by TCRdb to about 2019). A note on the overall study: The peptide stimulations were aimed at well-studied HLA-B-restricted epitopes as well as recently identified HLA-C-restricted CMV epitopes, whose presentation resists viral immunomodulation. The HLA type of each donor mattered for the analysis, because public TCR beta signatures pointed to carriage of CMV infection along with the matching HLA type. The paper's findings and limits, for the study overall: In both this cohort and an independent approximately 350-donor cohort, the cumulative frequency of public TCR beta family members distinguished carriers of CMV infection plus the relevant HLA type. The ex vivo response was dominated by HLA-C-restricted CMV-specific TCR beta clonotypes, and the single most frequent clonotype in two of eight donors was supplied by these HLA-C-restricted clonotypes.

Sequencing instrument: Illumina HiSeq 1500. TCRdb took the public reads, trimmed them with fastp at Q25, ran MiXCR for clone calling and kept in-frame beta chains. Records with the same CDR3 protein are collapsed into one entry carrying the most frequent genes and DNA. The table for this sample lists approximately 300,000 distinct CDR3 sequences; approximately 32% of them were counted only once. 20% of the sample rests with the top ten. The treatment or condition label here, explained by the study, means: in vitro stimulation with specific CMV peptide epitopes to enrich CMV-specific T cells. Ten or more counts support this clonotype. The target of this receptor is not known. Base qualities are not recorded, but no much larger clone differs from it by a single base. The CDR3 contains 14 residues, cysteine and phenylalanine counted. The retained sequence is limited to the CDR3, 42 bases, with the frame set at the first base. The V end loses 1 base and the J end loses 5 bases, and a stretch of 9 bases separates them.

The TCR sequence derives from a human donor in good health (CMV status not recorded). Some clones in this sample may be carry-over from other donors' samples. The sequence links TRBV12-3 or TRBV12-4 to TRBJ1-5; the D gene is unclear. This specimen was cultured PBMCs, taken from culture after CMV antigen stimulation. The DNA is as follows: TGTGCCAGCAGTTTAGTCAGCAGAGATCAGCCCCAGCATTTT. This codes for CASSLVSRDQPQHF.